This TCR beta chain appears in the sequencing data of a study of graft-versus-host responses after intestinal transplantation. This clone was detected once. What it recognizes is unknown. Trimming shortened V by 5 bases and J by 5 bases, and 25 bases separated the two germline ends. CDR3 size: 19 residues. Data came from immunoSEQ multiplex PCR; TCRdb stores just in-frame clones and leaves some out. The sample holds more than 85,000 clones, roughly 80% seen once. The study, taken as a whole, reports: Peak GvH clone levels in circulation were associated with early post-transplant HvG declines.

The sample in question was unstimulated CD4+ T cells sorted from spleen or lymph node cells, obtained before intestinal transplant. This clonotype was sampled from a human donor who received an intestinal transplant. The chain joins TRBV7-1 to TRBJ2-6; D perhaps matches TRBD1 (5 bases). TRBV7-1 is sorted into the ORF group, with uncertain function. The CDR3 reads CASSTQSHEDKSRANVLTF. In nucleotides, the CDR3 is TGTGCCAGCAGCACTCAAAGTCACGAGGACAAAAGTCGGGCCAACGTCCTGACTTTC.